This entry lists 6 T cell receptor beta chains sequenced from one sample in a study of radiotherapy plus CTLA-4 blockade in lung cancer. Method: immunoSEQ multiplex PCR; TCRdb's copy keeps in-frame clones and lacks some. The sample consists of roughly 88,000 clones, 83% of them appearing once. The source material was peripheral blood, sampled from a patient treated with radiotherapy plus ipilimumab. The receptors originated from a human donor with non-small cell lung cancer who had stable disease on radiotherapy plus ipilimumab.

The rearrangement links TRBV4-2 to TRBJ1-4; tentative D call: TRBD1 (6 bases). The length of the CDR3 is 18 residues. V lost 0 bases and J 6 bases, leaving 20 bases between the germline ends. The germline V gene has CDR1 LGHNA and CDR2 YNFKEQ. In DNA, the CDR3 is TGTGCCAGCAGCCAAGAGGGGCCCAGGGCAAGGGGGGATGAAAAACTGTTTTTT. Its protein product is CASSQEGPRARGDEKLFF.

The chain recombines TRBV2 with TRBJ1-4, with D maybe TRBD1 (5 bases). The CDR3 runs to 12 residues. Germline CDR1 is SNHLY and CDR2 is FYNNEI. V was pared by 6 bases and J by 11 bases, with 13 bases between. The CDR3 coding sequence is TGTGCCAGCAGGACAACCGGGGGGAAACTGTTTTTT. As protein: CASRTTGGKLFF.

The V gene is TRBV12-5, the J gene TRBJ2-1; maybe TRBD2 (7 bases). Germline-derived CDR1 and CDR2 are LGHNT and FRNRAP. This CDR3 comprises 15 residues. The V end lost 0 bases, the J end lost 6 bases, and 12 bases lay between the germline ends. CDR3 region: CASGLVGGAINEQFF. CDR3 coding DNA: TGTGCTAGTGGTTTGGTTGGGGGGGCTATCAATGAGCAGTTCTTC.

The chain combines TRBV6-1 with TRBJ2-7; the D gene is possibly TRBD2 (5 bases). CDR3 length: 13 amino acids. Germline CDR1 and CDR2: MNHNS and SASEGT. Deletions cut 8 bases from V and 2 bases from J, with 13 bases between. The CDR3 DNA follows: TGTGCCAGCGGGCACCTAGCCCCCTACGAGCAGTACTTC. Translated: CASGHLAPYEQYF.

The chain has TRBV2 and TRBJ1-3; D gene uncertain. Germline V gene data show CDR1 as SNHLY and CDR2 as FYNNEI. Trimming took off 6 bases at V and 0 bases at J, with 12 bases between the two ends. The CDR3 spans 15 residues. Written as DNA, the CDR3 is TGTGCCAGCAGGGCGGCCGGGGACTCTGGAAACACCATATATTTT. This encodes CASRAAGDSGNTIYF.

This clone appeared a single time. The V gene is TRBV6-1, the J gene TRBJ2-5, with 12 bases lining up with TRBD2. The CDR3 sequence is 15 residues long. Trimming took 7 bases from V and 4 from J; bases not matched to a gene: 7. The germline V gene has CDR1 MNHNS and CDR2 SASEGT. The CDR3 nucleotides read TGTGCCAGCATACCTAGCGGGAGGGTGGGAGAGACCCAGTACTTC. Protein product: CASIPSGRVGETQYF.